The clone carrying this T cell receptor beta chain turned up a few times. Its antigen is still unknown. The repertoire came from unfractionated whole blood and reflected all unsorted peripheral T cells. This record belongs to a study of HIV-infected patients and healthy controls. The CDR3 sequence is 14 residues long. V lost 6 bases to trimming and J lost 14 bases, with 20 bases between them. Broader study findings: Healthy controls shared more CDR3 sequences between individuals than HIV-infected patients did.

Around 450 ng RNA was reverse transcribed with alpha and beta constant-region primers. Alpha and beta chain libraries were made separately by chain-specific third strand synthesis with multiplexing indices. TCRdb ran MiXCR on the 5' RACE reads and lists one entry per CDR3 protein. The data hold 7,500 or so distinct CDR3 sequences, with about 9% observed a single time. Sequenced material: blood, taken before antiretroviral therapy. The receptor comes from an adult with HIV infection. The chain recombines TRBV12-3 or TRBV12-4 with TRBJ1-6; D unresolved. The CDR3 DNA is TGTGCCAGCAGCACCGGACTGCAGCAGGTAGCCCTCCACTTT. It yields the protein CASSTGLQQVALHF.